A selection of T cell receptor beta chains follows, all from one sample in a study of cytomegalovirus exposure and HLA in healthy donors. Measured with immunoSEQ multiplex PCR; TCRdb has only the in-frame clones, and not every one. The sample has 200,000 to 300,000 clones; 78% are singletons. Specimen: PBMCs. The receptors shown here come from a boy between 10 and 17 years old in good health and CMV-seronegative. Both conserved end residues are part of each CDR3. A D gene is named only where the DNA matches it firmly. Rows give clone size only sometimes, using once, few, many, or a class for an expanded clone.

V	D	J	size	DNA	CDR3
TRBV5-1	TRBD1	TRBJ1-2	-	TGCGCCAGCACCTCTCAGGGACAGGGAATCTATGGCTACACCTTC	CASTSQGQGIYGYTF
TRBV5-8	-	TRBJ1-2	-	TGTGCCAGCAGTCGCCCTACAGGGTACGGCGGCTACACCTTC	CASSRPTGYGGYTF
TRBV6-5	-	TRBJ2-7	-	TGTGCCAGCAGTACTATGGCGGCTAGCTCCTACGAGCAGTACTTC	CASSTMAASSYEQYF
TRBV6-5	TRBD1	TRBJ2-7	-	TGTGCCAGCAGACTCGGGAGGACAGGGGACTACGAGCAGTACTTC	CASRLGRTGDYEQYF
TRBV7-2	TRBD1	TRBJ1-2	once	TGTGCCAGCAGCTTAGGACAGGGGGGTGGCTACACCTTC	CASSLGQGGGYTF
TRBV5-4	-	TRBJ1-1	few	TGTGCCAGCAGCTTGGTCCCGGGGGTAAACACTGAAGCTTTCTTT	CASSLVPGVNTEAFF
TRBV7-9	-	TRBJ2-7	-	TGTGCCAGCAGCGTGGGTTCCTCCGACAGGCCCTACGAGCAGTACTTC	CASSVGSSDRPYEQYF
TRBV12-5	TRBD1	TRBJ1-5	once	TGTGCTAGTGGTTTGGGGGGGGACAGGGGGCTTCGCCAGGCGCGCAATCAGCCCCAGCATTTT	CASGLGGDRGLRQARNQPQHF
TRBV2	TRBD1	TRBJ1-1	few	TGTGCCAGCAGTGACCGGGACAGGGGGAATGAAGCTTTCTTT	CASSDRDRGNEAFF
TRBV2	-	TRBJ1-5	-	TGTGCCAGCAGTGTTCGGGTAGCGGACAATCAGCCCCAGCATTTT	CASSVRVADNQPQHF
TRBV27	TRBD1	TRBJ1-6	-	TGTGCCAGCCTCCCGGAGGGACAGGGAGGGAATTCACCCCTCCACTTT	CASLPEGQGGNSPLHF
TRBV7-3	-	TRBJ1-5	-	TGTGCCAGCAGCTTAGGGGGGGATCAGCCCCAGCATTTT	CASSLGGDQPQHF
TRBV7-8	TRBD1	TRBJ1-2	-	TGTGCCAGCAGCTTAGGCCCGGACAGGGGTGGCTACACCTTC	CASSLGPDRGGYTF
TRBV7-6	-	TRBJ2-2	-	TGTGCCAGCAGCTTACAGATTTTCGACGGGGAGCTGTTTTTT	CASSLQIFDGELFF
TRBV29-1	TRBD2	TRBJ2-5	once	TGCAGCGTCCCTCGACTAGCGGGGGCCCAGACCCAGTACTTC	CSVPRLAGAQTQYF
TRBV21-1	-	TRBJ1-4	-	TGTGCCAGCAGCAAAACGAGACAGGGGAATGAAAAACTGTTTTTT	CASSKTRQGNEKLFF
TRBV19	-	TRBJ1-5	-	TGTGCCAGTAGTATTGGGGGGGGTAGCAATCAGCCCCAGCATTTT	CASSIGGGSNQPQHF
TRBV4-1	TRBD1	TRBJ1-2	few	TGCGCCAGCAGCCGAGATCCGGGACAGAAGAACTATGGCTACACCTTC	CASSRDPGQKNYGYTF
TRBV10-2	-	TRBJ2-7	-	TGCGCCAGCAGTTACACCGGATCGGCGGGCGAGCAGTACTTC	CASSYTGSAGEQYF
TRBV29-1	TRBD1	TRBJ1-4	-	TGCAGCGTTCGACAGGGAGGTGAAAAACTGTTTTTT	CSVRQGGEKLFF